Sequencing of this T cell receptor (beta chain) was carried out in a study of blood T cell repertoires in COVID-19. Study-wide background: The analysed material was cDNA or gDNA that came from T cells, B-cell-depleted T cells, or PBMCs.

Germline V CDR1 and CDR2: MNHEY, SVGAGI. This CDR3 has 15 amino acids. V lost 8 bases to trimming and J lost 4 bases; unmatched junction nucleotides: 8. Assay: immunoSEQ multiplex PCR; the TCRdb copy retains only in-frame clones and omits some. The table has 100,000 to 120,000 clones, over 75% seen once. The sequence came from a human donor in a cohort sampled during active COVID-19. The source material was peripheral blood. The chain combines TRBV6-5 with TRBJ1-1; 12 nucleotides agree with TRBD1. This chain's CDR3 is CASGGTGGAGTEAFF. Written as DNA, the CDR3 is TGTGCCAGCGGCGGGACAGGGGGCGCGGGCACTGAAGCTTTCTTT.